Following are 12 T cell receptor beta chains from one sample sequenced in a study of spatial heterogeneity in lung cancer. General study findings and limits: Mutation counts in tumors were tracked by counts of expanded intratumoral alpha and beta TCRs.

No cognate antigen is known for these TCRs. Each CDR3 protein gets one entry after TCRdb re-called the 5' RACE reads with MiXCR. The table has about 23,000 distinct CDR3 sequences, about 6% seen once. Regarding time point: sample taken at primary tumor resection. The sequencing used lung tumor tissue, collected at surgery. The origin of the receptors is a male donor with early-stage non-small cell lung cancer.

Many counts were recorded for this clonotype. The chain combines TRBV7-9 with TRBJ1-5; D is ambiguous. From germline, CDR1 is SEHNR and CDR2 FQNEAQ (reference sequence). This CDR3 spans 12 amino acids. V was pared by 1 base and J by 5 bases, with 3 bases between. This CDR3 reads CASSLGYQPQHF. The CDR3 DNA is TGTGCCAGCAGCTTAGGTTATCAGCCCCAGCATTTT.

At least ten counts were recorded for this clonotype. The chain is built from TRBV5-1 and TRBJ2-1; TRBD1 might be the D (5 bases). Per germline, CDR1 SGHRS and CDR2 YFSETQ. The CDR3 has 17 amino acids. V was pared by 3 bases and J by 4 bases, with 20 bases between. CDR3 loop: CASSSDSIVPFYNEQFF. CDR3 nucleotides: TGCGCCAGCAGCTCCGACAGTATAGTCCCGTTTTACAATGAGCAGTTCTTC.

This clonotype was counted many times. V is TRBV30 and J is TRBJ2-7; D is possibly TRBD1 (6 bases). Germline-derived CDR1 and CDR2 are GTSNPN and SVGIG (reference sequence). The CDR3 extends over 12 amino acids. V dropped 0 bases and J dropped 5 bases, with 8 bases sitting between them. This CDR3 is CAWSVQGHEQYF. The DNA for the CDR3 is TGTGCCTGGAGTGTACAGGGCCACGAGCAGTACTTC.

Remarks on this clonotype: A much larger clone differs by one base, so this may be a read error. The chain couples TRBV6-2 or TRBV6-3 to TRBJ2-2; TRBD2 is a possible D gene (5 bases). This CDR3 comprises 13 residues. The germline V and J ends were trimmed by 5 bases and 9 bases, with 13 bases remaining between them. The germline V gene encodes CDR1 MNHEY and CDR2 SVGEGT. CDR3 in DNA: TGTGCCAGCAGTCGTACGGAGGCCCGGGAGCTGTTTTTT. Protein: CASSRTEARELFF.

This clonotype was observed at least ten times. This rearrangement joins TRBV20-1 to TRBJ2-7; TRBD2 is a possible D gene (6 bases). The CDR3 covers 14 residues. From germline, CDR1 is DFQATT and CDR2 SNEGSKA (reference sequence). This CDR3 is CKRHSYSGSYEQYF. The DNA of the CDR3 is TGCAAGCGCCATTCCTATAGCGGATCCTACGAGCAGTACTTC.

This clonotype was recorded a few times. This sequence joins TRBV7-9 and TRBJ2-6; D gene uncertain. The V gene's germline CDR1 is SEHNR and CDR2 FQNEAQ (reference sequence). CDR3 size: 13 residues. With 6 bases removed from V and 0 bases from J, the gap between germline ends came to 3 bases. The CDR3 nucleotides are TGTGCCAGCAGTGACTCTGGGGCCAACGTCCTGACTTTC. Its protein is CASSDSGANVLTF.

The rearrangement joins TRBV11-3 to TRBJ2-7; D is unclear. Germline CDR1 reads SGHNT; CDR2 reads YENEEA. This CDR3 has 12 amino acids. The ends were cut back, 3 bases at V and 7 bases at J, with 10 bases in the middle. The CDR3 region has the DNA TGTGCCAGCAGCTTTGAGGAAGGGGAGCAGTACTTC. Amino acid sequence: CASSFEEGEQYF.

There are many counts of this clonotype. The CDR3 sequence: CASSQEWYLEKNSPLHF. The CDR3 region has the DNA TGTGCCAGCAGCCAAGAATGGTACCTGGAAAAAAATTCACCCCTCCACTTT. The rearrangement joins TRBV3-1 to TRBJ1-6; D gene uncertain. V gave up 0 bases and J gave up 7 bases, with 16 bases separating them. The V gene's germline CDR1 is LGHDT and CDR2 YNNKEL (reference sequence). This CDR3 is built from 17 residues.

At least ten counts were recorded for this clonotype. The gene calls are TRBV7-2 and TRBJ2-3, with 7 bases that match TRBD2. Looked up from germline, CDR1 is SGHTA and CDR2 is FQGNSA. This CDR3 is built from 15 residues. Unmatched junction bases numbered 5, after V lost 4 bases and J lost 1 base. CDR3 sequence (DNA): TGTGCCAGCAGCTATAGGGCGGGAGGCACAGATACGCAGTATTTT. It yields the protein CASSYRAGGTDTQYF.

This clonotype was seen ten or more times. The V call is TRBV4-1, the J call TRBJ2-5, with TRBD2 as a possible D gene (5 bases). Trimming took 4 bases from V and 5 from J, leaving 5 bases between them. Germline-derived CDR1 and CDR2 are MGHRA and YSYEKL. The CDR3 spans 11 residues. The CDR3 protein is CASSRGETQYF. In nucleotides, the CDR3 is TGCGCCAGCAGCCGAGGGGAGACCCAGTACTTC.

The CDR3 sequence is CASSWDRDQPQHF. The CDR3 bases are TGTGCCAGCAGCTGGGACAGGGACCAGCCCCAGCATTTT. This chain joins TRBV7-8 and TRBJ1-5, with 9 bases aligning to TRBD1. J lost 7 bases, V lost 4 bases, and 2 bases had no gene match. Germline V gene lookup returns CDR1 SGHVS and CDR2 FQNEAQ. The CDR3 runs 13 residues.

V gene TRBV4-2 combines with J gene TRBJ1-5; perhaps TRBD1 as D (5 bases). The CDR3 spans 19 residues. Germline V gives CDR1 LGHNA, CDR2 YNFKEQ. V lost 0 bases to trimming and J lost 6 bases, with 24 bases between them. The DNA for the CDR3 is TGTGCCAGCAGCCAAGATCCGCAGGGAACCGCCGCAGGTGGTCAGCCCCAGCATTTT. Translating it yields CASSQDPQGTAAGGQPQHF.